This T cell receptor beta chain appears in the sequencing data of a study of blood T cell repertoires in COVID-19. Across the whole study: Italy, Spain and the United States were the sources of the convalescent and acute COVID-19 samples. PBMCs, B-cell-depleted T cells, or T cells provided the cDNA or gDNA that made up the material.

This clone was recorded only once. As originally analysed: Nucleated cell number was recorded as an estimate derived from reference gene primer amplification. The method was immunoSEQ multiplex PCR; TCRdb's version includes in-frame clones alone and lacks a portion of them. Clonal size and the V and J genes are those of that table, whereas D and trimming came from the DNA. The data show 450,000 to 500,000 clones, 75% to 90% seen once. The CDR3 has 19 amino acids. The trim removed 0 bases at V and 10 bases at J, leaving 18 bases unmatched. All recovered Cohort 3 donors got two negative PCRs, got clearance, or saw symptom resolution.

This TCR was sampled from a woman aged 18-30 years who had recovered from COVID-19. The sample consisted of PBMCs or T cells enriched from blood (not recorded which). V gene TRBV23-1 combines with J gene TRBJ1-6; 7 bases are shared with TRBD1. TRBV23-1 is assigned to the ORF class and has an uncertain function. CDR3 sequence: CASSQSKGQSPTFWSPLHF. The CDR3 nucleotides are TGCGCCAGCAGTCAATCGAAGGGACAGTCTCCTACCTTCTGGTCACCCCTCCACTTT.